This is a list of T cell receptor beta chains from one sample in a study of identical twins. TCRdb itself ran the 5' RACE reads through MiXCR, one entry per CDR3 protein. The sample records 600,000 to 800,000 distinct CDR3 sequences, 21% being singletons. This sample also appeared in a second study, on T cells expressing NK-cell markers.

Sequenced material: PBMCs. The source of these receptors is a woman aged 18-29 years in good health. CDR3s include the opening cysteine and the closing phenylalanine or tryptophan. The order of the fields is D gene, clone size, J gene, V gene, CDR3 protein, CDR3 DNA. A D gene is named only where the DNA matches it firmly. Size values are once, few and many counts, or a class for expanded clones, and some rows have none.

D: TRBD2; size: once; J: TRBJ2-1; V: TRBV7-2; CDR3: CASSPWRGGQFF; DNA: TGTGCCAGCAGCCCATGGCGCGGGGGGCAATTCTTC
D: TRBD2; size: -; J: TRBJ2-6; V: TRBV11-3; CDR3: CASFGPGGPLSSGANVLTF; DNA: TGTGCCAGCTTTGGGCCGGGGGGGCCCTTAAGCTCTGGGGCCAACGTCCTGACTTTC
D: -; size: few; J: TRBJ2-1; V: TRBV7-6; CDR3: CASSPLGVQGEEQFF; DNA: TGTGCCAGCAGCCCCCTCGGGGTTCAGGGCGAAGAGCAGTTCTTC
D: -; size: many; J: TRBJ2-7; V: TRBV6-1; CDR3: CATRRDSSYEQYF; DNA: TGTGCCACCAGGCGGGACAGCTCCTACGAGCAGTACTTC
D: TRBD2; size: -; J: TRBJ2-3; V: TRBV12-5; CDR3: CASGLGTSGSSTDTQYF; DNA: TGTGCTAGTGGCCTGGGGACTAGCGGGAGTAGCACAGATACGCAGTATTTT
D: -; size: -; J: TRBJ2-1; V: TRBV11-3; CDR3: CASSLRAASYNEQFF; DNA: TGTGCCAGCAGCTTGAGGGCTGCCTCCTACAATGAGCAGTTCTTC
D: -; size: few; J: TRBJ2-3; V: TRBV12-3/TRBV12-4; CDR3: CASSFRQADTQYF; DNA: TGTGCCAGCAGTTTTAGACAGGCAGATACGCAGTATTTT
D: -; size: -; J: TRBJ1-2; V: TRBV5-1; CDR3: CASSSLPPGGDYGYTF; DNA: TGCGCCAGCAGTTCTCTCCCCCCGGGTGGAGACTATGGCTACACCTTC
D: TRBD1; size: -; J: TRBJ1-1; V: TRBV7-2; CDR3: CASSSLDRGVTEAFF; DNA: TGTGCCAGCAGCTCCCTAGACAGGGGGGTCACTGAAGCTTTCTTT
D: TRBD2; size: many; J: TRBJ2-3; V: TRBV6-5; CDR3: CASSLWTEIAGGRNTQYF; DNA: TGTGCCAGCAGTTTGTGGACAGAAATAGCGGGAGGGAGGAATACGCAGTATTTT
D: -; size: many; J: TRBJ1-1; V: TRBV9; CDR3: CASSGRNTEAFF; DNA: TGTGCCAGCAGCGGGCGAAACACTGAAGCTTTCTTT